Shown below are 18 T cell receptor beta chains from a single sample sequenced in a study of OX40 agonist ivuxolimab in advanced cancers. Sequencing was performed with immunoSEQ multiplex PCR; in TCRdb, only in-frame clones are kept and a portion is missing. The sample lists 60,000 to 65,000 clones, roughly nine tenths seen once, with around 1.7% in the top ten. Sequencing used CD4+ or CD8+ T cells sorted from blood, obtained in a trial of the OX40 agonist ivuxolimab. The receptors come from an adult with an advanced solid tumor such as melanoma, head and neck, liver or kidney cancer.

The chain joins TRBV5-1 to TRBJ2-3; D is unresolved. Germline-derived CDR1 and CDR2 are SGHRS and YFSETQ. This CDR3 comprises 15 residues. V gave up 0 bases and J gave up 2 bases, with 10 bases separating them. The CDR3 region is CASSLGPLNTDTQYF. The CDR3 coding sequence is TGCGCCAGCAGCTTGGGCCCTTTGAACACAGATACGCAGTATTTT.

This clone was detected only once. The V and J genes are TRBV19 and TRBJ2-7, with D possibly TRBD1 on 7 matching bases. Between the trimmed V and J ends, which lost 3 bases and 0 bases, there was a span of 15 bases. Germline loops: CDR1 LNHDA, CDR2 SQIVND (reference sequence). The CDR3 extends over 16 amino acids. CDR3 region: CASSIRAGQNSYEQYF. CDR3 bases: TGTGCCAGTAGTATCAGGGCGGGACAGAACTCCTACGAGCAGTACTTC. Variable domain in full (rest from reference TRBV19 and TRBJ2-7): DGGITQSPKYLFRKEGQNVTLSCEQNLNHDAMYWYRQDPGQGLRLIYYSQIVNDFQKGDIAEGYSVSREKKESFPLTVTSAQKNPTAFYLCASSIRAGQNSYEQYFGPGTRLTVT.

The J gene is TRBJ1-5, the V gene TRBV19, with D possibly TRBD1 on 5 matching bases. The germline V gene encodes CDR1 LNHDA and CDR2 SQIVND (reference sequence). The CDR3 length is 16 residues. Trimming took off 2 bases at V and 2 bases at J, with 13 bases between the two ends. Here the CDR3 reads CASSIQGVPGNQPQHF. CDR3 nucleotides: TGTGCCAGTAGTATACAGGGAGTCCCGGGCAATCAGCCCCAGCATTTT.

The CDR3, as DNA: TGTGCCAGCAGTTGGACAGGGAACTACGAGCAGTACTTC. Encoded protein: CASSWTGNYEQYF. This chain links TRBV28 with TRBJ2-7, with 8 bases fitting TRBD1. Germline V CDR1 and CDR2: MDHEN, SYDVKM. The ends lost 4 bases at V and 3 bases at J; junction bases unmatched: 2. CDR3 size: 13 residues. Drawing the rest from reference TRBV28 and TRBJ2-7, the complete variable domain is DVKVTQSSRYLVKRTGEKVFLECVQDMDHENMFWYRQDPGLGLRLIYFSYDVKMKEKGDIPEGYSVSREKKERFSLILESASTNQTSMYLCASSWTGNYEQYFGPGTRLTVT.

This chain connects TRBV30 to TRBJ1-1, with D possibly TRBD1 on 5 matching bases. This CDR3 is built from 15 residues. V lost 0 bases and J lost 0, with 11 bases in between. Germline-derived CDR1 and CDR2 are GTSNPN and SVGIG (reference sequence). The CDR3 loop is CAWSVRRGMNTEAFF. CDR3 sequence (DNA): TGTGCCTGGAGTGTACGTCGGGGGATGAACACTGAAGCTTTCTTT.

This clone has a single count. The CDR3 is CASSSGQGATETQYF. The DNA of the CDR3 is TGTGCCAGCAGTTCGGGACAGGGGGCAACAGAGACCCAGTACTTC. This chain connects TRBV5-8 to TRBJ2-5; TRBD1 aligns across 12 bases. Germline CDR1 is SGHTS and CDR2 is YDEGEE. This CDR3 spans 15 amino acids. V lost 5 bases to trimming and J lost 4 bases; unmatched junction nucleotides: 6.

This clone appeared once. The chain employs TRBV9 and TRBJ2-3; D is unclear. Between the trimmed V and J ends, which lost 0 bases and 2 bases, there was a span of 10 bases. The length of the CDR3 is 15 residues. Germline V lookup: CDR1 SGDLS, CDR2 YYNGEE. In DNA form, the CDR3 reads TGTGCCAGCAGCGTAGGTTGGTCGTACACAGATACGCAGTATTTT. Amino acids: CASSVGWSYTDTQYF.

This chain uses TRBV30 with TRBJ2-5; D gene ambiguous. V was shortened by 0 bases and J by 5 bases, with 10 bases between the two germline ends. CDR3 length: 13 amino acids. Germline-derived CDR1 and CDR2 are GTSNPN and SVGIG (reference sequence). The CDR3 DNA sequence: TGTGCCTGGAGTGTCAAGGGTTTGGAGACCCAGTACTTC. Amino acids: CAWSVKGLETQYF.

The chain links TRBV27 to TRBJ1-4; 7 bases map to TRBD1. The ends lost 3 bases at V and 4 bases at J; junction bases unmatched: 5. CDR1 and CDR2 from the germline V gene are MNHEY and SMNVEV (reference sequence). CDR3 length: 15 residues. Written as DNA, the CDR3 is TGTGCCAGCAGTTTCTTAGGGGGCATTAATGAAAAACTGTTTTTT. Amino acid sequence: CASSFLGGINEKLFF.

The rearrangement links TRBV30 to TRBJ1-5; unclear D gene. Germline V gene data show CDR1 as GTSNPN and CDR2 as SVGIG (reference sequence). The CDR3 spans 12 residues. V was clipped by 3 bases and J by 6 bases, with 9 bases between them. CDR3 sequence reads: CAWSALGQPQHF. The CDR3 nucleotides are TGTGCCTGGAGCGCGTTGGGTCAGCCCCAGCATTTT.

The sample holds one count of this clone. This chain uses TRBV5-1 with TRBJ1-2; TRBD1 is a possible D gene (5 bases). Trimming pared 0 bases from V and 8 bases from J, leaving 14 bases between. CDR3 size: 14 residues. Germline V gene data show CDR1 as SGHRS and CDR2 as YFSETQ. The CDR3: CASSLDGRGYGYTF. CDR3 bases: TGCGCCAGCAGCTTGGATGGTAGGGGATACGGCTACACCTTC.

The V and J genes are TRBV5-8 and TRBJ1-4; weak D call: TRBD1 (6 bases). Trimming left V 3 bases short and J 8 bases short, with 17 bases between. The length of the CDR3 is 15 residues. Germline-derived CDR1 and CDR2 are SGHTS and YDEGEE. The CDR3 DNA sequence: TGTGCCAGCAGCTCTGAACAGGGAAAAAGCGAAAAACTGTTTTTT. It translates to CASSSEQGKSEKLFF.

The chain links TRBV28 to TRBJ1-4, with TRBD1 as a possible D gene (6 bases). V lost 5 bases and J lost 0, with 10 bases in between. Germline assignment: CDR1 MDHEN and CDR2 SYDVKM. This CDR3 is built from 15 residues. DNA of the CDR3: TGTGCCAGCAGTCCCCGGACAGCAACTAATGAAAAACTGTTTTTT. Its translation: CASSPRTATNEKLFF.

The CDR3 sequence: CAISEDGTGNNSPLHF. The CDR3 nucleotides read TGTGCCATCAGTGAGGACGGGACAGGCAATAATTCACCCCTCCACTTT. This chain links TRBV10-3 with TRBJ1-6; 8 nucleotides align to TRBD1. CDR3 length equals 16 residues. J gave up 5 bases and V 2 bases, and 5 bases lay outside the gene matches. CDR1 and CDR2 from the germline V gene are ENHRY and SYGVKD.

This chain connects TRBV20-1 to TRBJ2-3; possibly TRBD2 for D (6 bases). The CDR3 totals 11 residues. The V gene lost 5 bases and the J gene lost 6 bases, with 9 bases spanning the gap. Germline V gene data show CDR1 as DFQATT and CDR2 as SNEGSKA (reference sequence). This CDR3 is CSAGGYDTQYF. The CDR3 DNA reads TGCAGTGCTGGAGGGTACGATACGCAGTATTTT.

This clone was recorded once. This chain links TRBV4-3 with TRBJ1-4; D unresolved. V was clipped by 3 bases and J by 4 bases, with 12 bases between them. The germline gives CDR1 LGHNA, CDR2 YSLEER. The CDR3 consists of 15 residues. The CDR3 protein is CASSQTPGYNEKLFF. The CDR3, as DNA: TGCGCCAGCAGCCAGACCCCCGGGTATAATGAAAAACTGTTTTTT.

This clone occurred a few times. The DNA of the CDR3 is TGTGCCAGCAGCCCCGGGACGGACTATGGCTACACCTTC. Protein product: CASSPGTDYGYTF. V gene TRBV7-2 combines with J gene TRBJ1-2, with TRBD1 as a possible D gene (5 bases). The CDR3 extends over 13 amino acids. The germline V gene encodes CDR1 SGHTA and CDR2 FQGNSA. Trimming cost V 5 bases and J 3 bases, with 10 bases left between them.

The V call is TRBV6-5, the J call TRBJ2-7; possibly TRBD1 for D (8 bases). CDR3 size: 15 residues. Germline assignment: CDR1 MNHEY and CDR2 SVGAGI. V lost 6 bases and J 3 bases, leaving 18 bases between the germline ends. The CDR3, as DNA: TGTGCCAGCAGCCCACGACAGGGGAGGGACTACGAGCAGTACTTC. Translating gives CASSPRQGRDYEQYF.